A selection of T cell receptor beta chains follows, all from one sample in a study of cytomegalovirus exposure and HLA in healthy donors. Clones were read by immunoSEQ multiplex PCR, and TCRdb kept only the in-frame ones, dropping some. The sample carries 65,000 to 100,000 clones, roughly 83% recorded once. Sequenced material: PBMCs. Source of these receptors: a woman between 40 and 50 years old in good health and CMV-seropositive. The CDR3 runs from the conserved cysteine through the conserved F or W. Clone size is shown for a subset of rows, as once, few, many or a class of expanded clone.

V	J	size	CDR3
TRBV7-9	TRBJ1-5	.	CASSLRGEDQPQHF
TRBV15	TRBJ2-7	.	CATSRDPQSPQQYF
TRBV19	TRBJ2-3	.	CASSTGWGGTRDTQYF
TRBV11-3	TRBJ1-1	.	CASSPRAGATEAFF
TRBV28	TRBJ1-3	.	CASETGPGNTIYF
TRBV9	TRBJ2-1	.	CASSVVGGSSPSEQFF
TRBV4-1	TRBJ1-2	.	CASSQDWAGGAYGYTF
TRBV11-2	TRBJ2-2	.	CASSSGLAANTGELFF
TRBV15	TRBJ1-6	.	CATSRDRGSPLHF
TRBV27	TRBJ2-2	.	CASSNLPGQGVARPNTGELFF
TRBV27	TRBJ2-3	.	CASSPRTGYTDTQYF
TRBV5-1	TRBJ1-1	.	CASSFPTGGMRTEAFF
TRBV7-8	TRBJ1-1	.	CASSPGTPNTEAFF
TRBV6-6	TRBJ2-2	.	CASTLPGTGDTGELFF
TRBV15	TRBJ1-2	.	CATSRVENRPDGYTF
TRBV9	TRBJ2-1	.	CASSVGTSGSNEQFF
TRBV15	TRBJ2-5	.	CATSRDGGTRKTQYF
TRBV19	TRBJ1-6	.	CASSSVGDRGLHF
TRBV30	TRBJ2-3	.	CAWKITGGIGTDTQYF
TRBV5-6	TRBJ1-5	few	CASSPGGGNQPQHF
TRBV5-1	TRBJ1-2	.	CASSLVSQGAVGYGYTF
TRBV7-9	TRBJ1-1	.	CASSRRGANTEAFF
TRBV5-1	TRBJ1-5	.	CASSLSGGSNQPQHF
TRBV7-3	TRBJ2-2	.	CASSRSGGATGELFF
TRBV4-2	TRBJ1-2	.	CASSQDSVGRSSYTF
TRBV29-1	TRBJ1-1	.	CSAGQGTMNTEAFF
TRBV5-8	TRBJ2-3	.	CASSLEGRGQTDTQYF
TRBV29-1	TRBJ2-1	.	CSVVLWDRDNEQFF
TRBV19	TRBJ2-7	.	CASSTQGQGAYEQYF
TRBV7-8	TRBJ2-6	.	CAGGQGANGANVLTF
TRBV28	TRBJ1-1	.	CASRGGGALRTEAFF
TRBV5-1	.	.	CASSLVTGTYEQYF
TRBV29-1	TRBJ1-3	few	CSVAGRSGNTIYF
TRBV7-7	TRBJ2-7	.	CASSLGTDNYEQYF
TRBV6-5	TRBJ2-1	.	CASSSPGSEQFF
TRBV9	TRBJ2-1	.	CASSVSIATYNEQFF
TRBV7-3	TRBJ1-2	.	CASSPGQSDGYTF
TRBV6-5	TRBJ2-5	.	CASLRGPGETQYF
TRBV15	TRBJ2-3	.	CATSGGLYTDTQYF
TRBV6-1	TRBJ1-1	few	CASNPLGDTEAFF
TRBV5-6	TRBJ1-2	.	CASSHPGGNYGYTF
TRBV4-1	TRBJ1-5	.	CASSQGGLPDQPQHF
TRBV5-1	TRBJ2-1	.	CASSLWGEGHNEQFF
TRBV9	TRBJ2-2	.	CASSVVGLAGGPPGELFF
TRBV11-1	TRBJ1-6	.	CASSRRQGNSPLHF
TRBV13	TRBJ1-3	once	CASSSGTAYFSGNTIYF
TRBV18	TRBJ2-1	.	CASSRLAGDNEQFF
TRBV19	TRBJ2-4	.	CASSIPSGGKNIQYF
TRBV2	TRBJ1-5	.	CASSPGTVGQPQHF
TRBV30	TRBJ1-4	.	CAWRVAGPNEKLFF
TRBV27	TRBJ2-1	.	CASSSLQVVLVNEQFF
TRBV7-9	TRBJ1-1	.	CASSQPGQGNTEAFF
TRBV27	TRBJ2-2	.	CASSPRLLATNTGELFF
TRBV5-1	TRBJ2-1	once	CASSSGQPSYNEQFF
TRBV25-1	TRBJ2-2	.	CASSDSGFTGELFF
TRBV28	TRBJ2-1	.	CASSPLGLYNEQFF
TRBV27	TRBJ1-4	.	CASSLDRTNEKLFF
TRBV29-1	TRBJ1-4	.	CGGRNEKLFF
TRBV7-3	TRBJ2-7	.	CASSQLGSGLAGEQYF